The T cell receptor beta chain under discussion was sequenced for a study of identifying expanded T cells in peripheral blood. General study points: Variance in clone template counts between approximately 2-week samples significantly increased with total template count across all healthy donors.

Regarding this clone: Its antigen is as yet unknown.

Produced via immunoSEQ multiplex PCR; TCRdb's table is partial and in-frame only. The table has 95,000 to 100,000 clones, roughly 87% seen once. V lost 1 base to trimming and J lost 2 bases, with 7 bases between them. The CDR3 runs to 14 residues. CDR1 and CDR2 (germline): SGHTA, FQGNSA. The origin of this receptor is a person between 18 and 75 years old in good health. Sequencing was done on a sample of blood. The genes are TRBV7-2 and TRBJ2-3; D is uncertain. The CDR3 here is CASSLVADTDTQYF. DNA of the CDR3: TGTGCCAGCAGCTTAGTTGCGGACACAGATACGCAGTATTTT.